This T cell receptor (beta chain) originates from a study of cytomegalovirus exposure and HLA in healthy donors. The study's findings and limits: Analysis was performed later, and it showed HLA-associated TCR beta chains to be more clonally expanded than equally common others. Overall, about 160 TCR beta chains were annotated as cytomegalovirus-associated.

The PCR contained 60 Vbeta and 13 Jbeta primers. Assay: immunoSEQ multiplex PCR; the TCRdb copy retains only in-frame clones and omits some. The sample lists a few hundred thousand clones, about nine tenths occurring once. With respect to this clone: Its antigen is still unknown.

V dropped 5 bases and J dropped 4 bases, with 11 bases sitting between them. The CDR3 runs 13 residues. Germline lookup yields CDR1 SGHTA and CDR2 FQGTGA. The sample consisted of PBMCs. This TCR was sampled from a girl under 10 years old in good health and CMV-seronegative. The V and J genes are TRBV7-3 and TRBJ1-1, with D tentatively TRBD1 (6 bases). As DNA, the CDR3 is TGTGCCAGCAGCCCTGACAGGATCACTGAAGCTTTCTTT. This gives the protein CASSPDRITEAFF.